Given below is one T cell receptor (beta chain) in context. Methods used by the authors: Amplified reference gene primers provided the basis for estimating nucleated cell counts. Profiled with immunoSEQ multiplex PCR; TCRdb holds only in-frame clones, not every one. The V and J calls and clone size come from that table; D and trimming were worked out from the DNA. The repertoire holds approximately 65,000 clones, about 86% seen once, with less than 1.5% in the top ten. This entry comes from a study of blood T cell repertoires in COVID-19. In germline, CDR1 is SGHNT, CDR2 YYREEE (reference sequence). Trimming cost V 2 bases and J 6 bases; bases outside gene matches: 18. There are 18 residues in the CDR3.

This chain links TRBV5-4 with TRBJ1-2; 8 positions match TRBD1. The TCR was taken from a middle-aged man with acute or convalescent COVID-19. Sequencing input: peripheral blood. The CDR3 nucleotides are TGTGCCAGCAGCTTACCTCGACTCCCGGGACAGGTGGGGGATGGCTACACCTTC. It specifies CASSLPRLPGQVGDGYTF.